These T cell receptor beta chains were read from a single sample in a study of patients and donors after allogeneic stem cell transplantation. TCRdb independently ran MiXCR on the RT-PCR reads; one entry per CDR3 protein. The sample has 15,000 to 20,000 distinct CDR3 sequences, around 5.3% seen once. The source material was blood, either unsorted or a sorted T cell fraction (not recorded which). These TCRs come from a human donor who was either an allogeneic HSCT recipient or a stem cell or donor lymphocyte infusion donor (not recorded which). It is not recorded whose cells these are; they may come from a transplant donor. The CDR3 runs from the conserved cysteine through the conserved F or W. The D gene is left open where the match is weak. Rows may omit the clone size; those that give it use once, few, many or a size class.

d_gene,j_gene,abundance,v_gene,CDR3aa,CDR3nt
TRBD1,TRBJ2-7,.,TRBV7-9,CASSDRGTGLAVQYF,TGTGCCAGCAGCGACCGCGGGACAGGCCTCGCAGTGCAGTACTTC
.,TRBJ1-5,many,TRBV28,CASSLRRVSNQPQHF,TGTGCCAGCAGTTTGCGGAGAGTTAGCAATCAGCCCCAGCATTTT
.,TRBJ1-1,.,TRBV7-9,CASSPDTEAFF,TGTGCCAGCAGCCCTGACACTGAAGCTTTCTTT
.,TRBJ1-4,few,TRBV5-6,CASSIDRFGEKLFF,TGTGCCAGCAGCATCGACAGATTCGGTGAAAAACTGTTTTTT
.,TRBJ2-1,.,TRBV19,CASSMDRFSYNEQFF,TGTGCCAGTAGTATGGACCGGTTCTCCTACAATGAGCAGTTCTTC
.,TRBJ1-1,many,TRBV9,CASSVAPTGQNTEAFF,TGTGCCAGCAGCGTAGCCCCGACAGGTCAGAACACTGAAGCTTTCTTT
.,TRBJ1-5,medium-sized,TRBV2,CASKKHPNSNQPQHF,TGTGCCAGCAAGAAACATCCGAATAGCAATCAGCCCCAGCATTTT
TRBD2,TRBJ2-5,many,TRBV5-1,CASSLGGLAGWYQETQYF,TGCGCCAGCAGCTTGGGGGGACTAGCGGGATGGTACCAAGAGACCCAGTACTTC
.,TRBJ2-3,many,TRBV27,CASSLGPWATQYF,TGTGCCAGCAGCCTTGGACCGTGGGCTACGCAGTATTTT
.,TRBJ1-1,many,TRBV9,CASSEYQGRAEAFF,TGTGCCAGCAGCGAGTATCAGGGGAGGGCTGAAGCTTTCTTT
.,TRBJ2-2,.,TRBV21-1,CASSNREVGDTGELFF,TGTGCCAGCAGCAACAGGGAGGTGGGAGACACCGGGGAGCTGTTTTTT
TRBD1,TRBJ2-5,many,TRBV24-1,CATSSGQGAGETQYF,TGTGCCACCAGTTCTGGACAGGGGGCGGGAGAGACCCAGTACTTC
TRBD1,TRBJ1-2,many,TRBV28,CASSLGEGQGARGYTF,TGTGCCAGCAGTTTAGGGGAGGGACAGGGGGCTCGTGGCTACACCTTC
.,TRBJ1-5,many,TRBV12-3/TRBV12-4,CASSSGAYQPQHF,TGTGCCAGCAGTTCGGGGGCTTATCAGCCCCAGCATTTT
.,TRBJ1-2,many,TRBV5-5,CASSLSTGPGTF,TGTGCCAGCAGCTTATCGACAGGTCCGGGCACCTTC
TRBD1,TRBJ2-7,few,TRBV28,CASSLPDRGYEQYF,TGTGCCAGCAGTTTACCGGACAGGGGCTACGAGCAGTACTTC
TRBD1,TRBJ1-1,many,TRBV2,CASRDRSYTEAFF,TGTGCCAGCAGGGACAGGTCATACACTGAAGCTTTCTTT
TRBD1,TRBJ2-5,few,TRBV20-1,CSARKPTGGYQETQYF,TGCAGTGCTAGAAAACCCACAGGGGGATACCAAGAGACCCAGTACTTC
.,TRBJ1-3,many,TRBV7-8,CASSQGPERGASGNTIYF,TGTGCCAGCAGCCAAGGACCAGAAAGAGGAGCCTCTGGAAACACCATATATTTT
TRBD2,TRBJ2-1,many,TRBV10-3,CAIRGLAGGGGLYNEQFF,TGTGCCATCAGGGGACTAGCGGGAGGGGGGGGGCTCTACAATGAGCAGTTCTTC
.,TRBJ2-7,few,TRBV3-1,CASSQWVSYYEQYF,TGTGCCAGCAGCCAATGGGTGTCTTACTACGAGCAGTACTTC
.,TRBJ1-1,few,TRBV6-5,CASSFRIDTEAFF,TGTGCCAGCAGTTTCCGGATTGACACTGAAGCTTTCTTT
.,TRBJ1-5,.,TRBV2,CASRDSNQPQHF,TGTGCCAGCAGGGATAGCAATCAGCCCCAGCATTTT
TRBD2,TRBJ2-3,many,TRBV6-1,CASRRGGVGTDTQYF,TGTGCCAGCAGACGGGGGGGAGTGGGCACAGATACGCAGTATTTT
.,TRBJ2-7,few,TRBV30,CAWGALGRRVEQYF,TGTGCCTGGGGAGCACTGGGACGGAGGGTCGAGCAGTACTTC
TRBD1,TRBJ1-4,many,TRBV29-1,CSVAGTGVEKLFF,TGCAGCGTCGCCGGGACAGGGGTCGAAAAACTGTTTTTT
TRBD2,TRBJ2-1,.,TRBV19,CASSWTSGGGRLDNEQFF,TGTGCCAGTAGTTGGACTAGCGGGGGGGGCCGATTGGACAATGAGCAGTTCTTC
.,TRBJ2-7,many,TRBV7-9,CASSRLPTYEQYF,TGTGCCAGCAGCCGACTTCCCACCTACGAGCAGTACTTC
TRBD1,TRBJ2-7,many,TRBV10-3,CAISRQGAVYEQYF,TGTGCCATCAGTCGACAGGGGGCGGTCTACGAGCAGTACTTC
.,TRBJ2-7,few,TRBV5-5,CASSLVTSSHEQYF,TGTGCCAGCAGCTTAGTTACTAGCTCCCACGAGCAGTACTTC
TRBD1,TRBJ1-1,many,TRBV12-3/TRBV12-4,CASSLNRGRTEAFF,TGTGCCAGCAGTTTAAACAGGGGTCGGACTGAAGCTTTCTTT
.,TRBJ1-6,.,TRBV18,CASSPASGLAPLHF,TGTGCCAGCTCACCGGCGAGTGGCTTGGCGCCCCTCCACTTT
.,TRBJ2-2,many,TRBV7-7,CASSPDSGELFF,TGTGCTAGCAGCCCGGACAGCGGGGAGCTGTTTTTT
.,TRBJ2-2,many,TRBV9,CASSVGGKNTGELFF,TGTGCCAGCAGCGTAGGCGGAAAGAACACCGGGGAGCTGTTTTTT
TRBD2,TRBJ2-1,few,TRBV5-4,CASSPGAGGSLNEQFF,TGTGCCAGCAGCCCTGGGGCGGGGGGGTCTCTAAATGAGCAGTTCTTC
.,TRBJ2-2,many,TRBV5-1,CASKFRTAGTGELFF,TGCGCCAGCAAGTTTCGGACAGCGGGCACCGGGGAGCTGTTTTTT
.,TRBJ2-2,many,TRBV18,CASSPRGSRVTGELFF,TGTGCCAGCTCACCCCGGGGGAGTCGTGTCACCGGGGAGCTGTTTTTT
TRBD2,TRBJ2-3,.,TRBV20-1,CTGLAGADTQYF,TGCACCGGACTAGCGGGGGCAGATACGCAGTATTTT
.,TRBJ2-1,many,TRBV5-1,CASSLLLDGGDEQFF,TGCGCCAGCAGCCTCCTCTTGGACGGAGGGGATGAGCAGTTCTTC
.,TRBJ1-3,.,TRBV12-3/TRBV12-4,CASSLGSSGNTIYF,TGTGCCAGCAGTTTGGGTAGCTCTGGAAACACCATATATTTT
.,TRBJ1-1,few,TRBV15,CATSRGGHRLNTEAFF,TGTGCCACCAGCAGAGGGGGCCACAGACTGAACACTGAAGCTTTCTTT
.,TRBJ1-2,.,TRBV15,CATSRRQDGYGYTF,TGTGCCACCAGCAGACGGCAGGACGGCTATGGCTACACCTTC
.,TRBJ2-3,medium-sized,TRBV29-1,CSSVSTDTQYF,TGCAGCTCTGTTAGCACAGATACGCAGTATTTT
.,TRBJ2-1,many,TRBV28,CASSLQGTGGEQFF,TGTGCCAGCAGTTTACAGGGGACGGGGGGTGAGCAGTTCTTC
.,TRBJ2-3,many,TRBV2,CASKDSVIDTQYF,TGTGCCAGCAAGGACAGCGTAATAGATACGCAGTATTTT
TRBD2,TRBJ2-1,many,TRBV7-9,CASSLRVSGNEQFF,TGTGCCAGCAGCTTAAGAGTTAGCGGGAATGAGCAGTTCTTC
TRBD2,TRBJ2-7,many,TRBV20-1,CSALRTSGIYEQYF,TGCAGTGCCCTTCGGACTAGCGGCATCTACGAGCAGTACTTC
TRBD2,TRBJ2-3,.,TRBV3-1,CASSQEKLAGGPVYF,TGTGCCAGCAGCCAAGAGAAACTAGCGGGGGGCCCGGTGTATTTT
TRBD2,TRBJ2-4,many,TRBV7-9,CASSVKGLEAKNIQYF,TGTGCCAGCAGCGTCAAGGGACTAGAAGCCAAAAACATTCAGTACTTC
TRBD1,TRBJ1-2,many,TRBV7-2,CASSPYSDRGYGYTF,TGTGCCAGCAGCCCATATTCGGACAGGGGGTATGGCTACACCTTC
.,TRBJ1-5,medium-sized,TRBV7-9,CASSHGGQPQHF,TGTGCCAGCAGCCACGGTGGTCAGCCCCAGCATTTT
TRBD2,TRBJ2-3,.,TRBV4-2,CASSRLAGGSTDTQYF,TGTGCCAGCAGCCGATTAGCGGGGGGTAGTACAGATACGCAGTATTTT
.,TRBJ1-1,many,TRBV7-9,CASSLQNTEAFF,TGTGCCAGCAGCTTACAGAACACTGAAGCTTTCTTT
TRBD2,TRBJ2-5,many,TRBV29-1,CSAALRLASSQETQYF,TGCAGCGCTGCACTAAGACTAGCATCTAGCCAAGAGACCCAGTACTTC